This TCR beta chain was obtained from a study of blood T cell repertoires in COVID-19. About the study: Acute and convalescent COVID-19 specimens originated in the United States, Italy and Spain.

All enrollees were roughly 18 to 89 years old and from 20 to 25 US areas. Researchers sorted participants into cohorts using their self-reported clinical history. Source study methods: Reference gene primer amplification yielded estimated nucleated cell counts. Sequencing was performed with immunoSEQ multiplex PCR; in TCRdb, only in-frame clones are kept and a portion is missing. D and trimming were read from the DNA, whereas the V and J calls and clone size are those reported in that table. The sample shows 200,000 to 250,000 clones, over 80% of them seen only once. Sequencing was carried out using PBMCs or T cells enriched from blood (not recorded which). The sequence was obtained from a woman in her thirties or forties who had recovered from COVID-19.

CDR3 DNA: TGTGCCAGCAGCCGATATTCTATCGCCGTTTCCTCTGGAAACACCATATATTTT. The encoded protein is CASSRYSIAVSSGNTIYF. The chain joins TRBV11-2 to TRBJ1-3; D unclear. Germline CDR1 reads SGHAT; CDR2 reads FQNNGV. CDR3 length: 18 residues. The germline V and J ends were trimmed by 5 bases and 0 bases, with 20 bases remaining between them.